The entry below gives a single T cell receptor (beta chain) sequence along with its context. J lost 2 bases, V lost 0 bases, and 7 bases had no gene match. The germline gives CDR1 SGHDT, CDR2 YYEEEE. CDR3 length: 18 amino acids. Some clones are missing from TCRdb's copy, which holds only in-frame ones; the method was immunoSEQ multiplex PCR. The table lists around 82,000 clones, around 87% of them singletons, with 20% to 25% in the top ten. This entry is derived from a study of control samples from healthy donors and cancer patients. The TCR sequence derives from a man aged 50-59 years in good health. The chain combines TRBV5-6 with TRBJ2-6, with 8 positions matching TRBD2. Sequencing was carried out using blood. CDR3 in DNA: TGTGCCAGCAGCTTGGTTGGCGGGGGGTCGACTGGGGCCAACGTCCTGACTTTC. This sequence encodes CASSLVGGGSTGANVLTF.